This is a list of T cell receptor beta chains from one sample in a study of PD-1 blockade in classical Hodgkin lymphoma. The protocol was immunoSEQ multiplex PCR, while the TCRdb copy is restricted to in-frame clones and leaves out a portion. This table holds about 870 clones, 83% found once. The sequenced sample was CD8+ T cells from blood, obtained at baseline. The receptor set was obtained from a human donor with classical Hodgkin lymphoma. Both conserved end residues are part of each CDR3. A D gene is named only where the DNA matches it firmly. Size is omitted from some rows. Given values are once, few, many or a class for expanded clones.

J: TRBJ2-3
length: 17
V: TRBV15
D: TRBD2
size: .
CDR3: CATSISPSGSFTDTQYF
DNA: TGTGCCACCAGCATCAGCCCTAGCGGGAGCTTCACAGATACGCAGTATTTT

J: TRBJ2-5
length: 17
V: TRBV25-1
D: TRBD2
size: .
CDR3: CASSEPQREGSQETQYF
DNA: TGTGCCAGCAGTGAACCACAACGGGAGGGGTCCCAAGAGACCCAGTACTTC

J: TRBJ2-7
length: 15
V: TRBV4-2
D: TRBD1
size: once
CDR3: CASSQETGGSGEQYF
DNA: TGTGCCAGCAGCCAAGAAACAGGGGGCTCGGGGGAGCAGTACTTC

J: TRBJ1-2
length: 15
V: TRBV4-1
D: .
size: .
CDR3: CASSTRSTAYYGYTF
DNA: TGCGCCAGCAGCACCCGATCGACAGCCTACTATGGCTACACCTTC

J: TRBJ1-1
length: 15
V: TRBV2
D: TRBD1
size: .
CDR3: CASSLGQGAKTGTFF
DNA: TGTGCCAGCAGCCTCGGGCAGGGGGCGAAAACTGGGACTTTCTTT

J: TRBJ2-1
length: 13
V: TRBV2
D: .
size: .
CDR3: CASSVWAINEQFF
DNA: TGTGCCAGCAGTGTTTGGGCTATCAATGAGCAGTTCTTC

J: TRBJ1-1
length: 15
V: TRBV11-2
D: .
size: once
CDR3: CASSSIQGGNTEAFF
DNA: TGTGCCAGCAGCTCCATACAGGGTGGGAACACTGAAGCTTTCTTT

J: TRBJ2-6
length: 18
V: TRBV10-2
D: TRBD2
size: .
CDR3: CASSGEGLRYSGANVLTF
DNA: TGCGCCAGCAGTGGGGAGGGGCTTCGGTACTCTGGGGCCAACGTCCTGACTTTC

J: TRBJ2-7
length: 15
V: TRBV7-8
D: TRBD2
size: large
CDR3: CASRLDIAGSYEQYF
DNA: TGTGCCAGCAGACTCGACATAGCGGGAAGTTACGAGCAGTACTTC

J: TRBJ1-4
length: 13
V: TRBV7-9
D: .
size: .
CDR3: CASSLADNEKLFF
DNA: TGTGCCAGCAGCTTAGCGGATAATGAAAAACTGTTTTTT

J: TRBJ2-1
length: 16
V: TRBV4-1
D: TRBD2
size: .
CDR3: CASSQALAGGLNEQFF
DNA: TGCGCCAGCAGCCAAGCCCTGGCGGGAGGTCTCAATGAGCAGTTCTTC

J: TRBJ2-7
length: 15
V: TRBV5-1
D: TRBD2
size: .
CDR3: CASSLHSGRDYEQYF
DNA: TGCGCCAGCAGCTTGCATAGCGGGAGAGACTACGAGCAGTACTTC

J: TRBJ2-3
length: 14
V: TRBV15
D: .
size: few
CDR3: CATSRDAEMDTQYF
DNA: TGTGCCACCAGCAGAGATGCGGAAATGGATACGCAGTATTTT

J: TRBJ1-2
length: 16
V: TRBV4-1
D: .
size: few
CDR3: CASSHDPSLLNYGYTF
DNA: TGCGCCAGCAGCCATGACCCGAGCTTATTGAACTATGGCTACACCTTC

J: TRBJ2-2
length: 16
V: TRBV30
D: .
size: .
CDR3: CAWSVKHRATPGELFF
DNA: TGTGCCTGGAGTGTAAAGCATCGGGCCACGCCCGGGGAGCTGTTTTTT

J: TRBJ2-7
length: 15
V: TRBV11-2
D: TRBD1
size: .
CDR3: CASSLATGLEYEQYF
DNA: TGTGCCAGCAGCTTAGCGACAGGGTTAGAGTACGAGCAGTACTTC

J: TRBJ1-1
length: 14
V: TRBV27
D: TRBD1
size: .
CDR3: CASRPGGALTEAFF
DNA: TGTGCCAGCAGGCCAGGGGGCGCATTGACTGAAGCTTTCTTT

J: TRBJ1-1
length: 12
V: TRBV10-3
D: .
size: once
CDR3: CAISEIDTEAFF
DNA: TGTGCCATCAGTGAAATTGACACTGAAGCTTTCTTT

J: TRBJ2-1
length: 14
V: TRBV6-1
D: TRBD1
size: .
CDR3: CASSETGAYNEQFF
DNA: TGTGCCAGCAGTGAGACAGGGGCATACAATGAGCAGTTCTTC

J: TRBJ2-7
length: 11
V: TRBV29-1
D: .
size: once
CDR3: CSASDRYEQYF
DNA: TGCAGCGCCTCTGACAGGTACGAGCAGTACTTC

J: TRBJ2-7
length: 14
V: TRBV7-8
D: .
size: .
CDR3: CASSPSRLSYEQYF
DNA: TGTGCCAGCAGCCCCAGTCGCCTCTCCTACGAGCAGTACTTC

J: TRBJ1-2
length: 15
V: TRBV7-9
D: .
size: .
CDR3: CASSRGDWDYYGYTF
DNA: TGTGCCAGCAGCCGTGGGGATTGGGATTACTATGGCTACACCTTC

J: TRBJ2-7
length: 10
V: TRBV2
D: .
size: few
CDR3: CASSEHEQYF
DNA: TGTGCCAGCAGTGAACACGAGCAGTACTTC

J: TRBJ2-7
length: 17
V: TRBV6-1
D: TRBD2
size: .
CDR3: CASSATLAGGPGYEQYF
DNA: TGTGCCAGCAGTGCAACTCTAGCGGGAGGGCCTGGTTACGAGCAGTACTTC

J: TRBJ2-5
length: 13
V: TRBV7-9
D: .
size: .
CDR3: CASSLILQETQYF
DNA: TGTGCCAGCAGCCTAATCCTACAAGAGACCCAGTACTTC

J: TRBJ2-3
length: 12
V: TRBV7-2
D: .
size: .
CDR3: CASSFPRDTQYF
DNA: TGTGCCAGCAGCTTTCCCAGGGATACGCAGTATTTT

J: TRBJ1-5
length: 17
V: TRBV5-3
D: .
size: .
CDR3: CARSITPGYEDNQPQHF
DNA: TGTGCCAGAAGTATTACCCCAGGGTATGAGGACAATCAGCCCCAGCATTTT

J: TRBJ1-5
length: 12
V: TRBV7-9
D: .
size: .
CDR3: CASSLDSQPQHF
DNA: TGTGCCAGCAGCTTGGACTCTCAGCCCCAGCATTTT

J: TRBJ2-1
length: 13
V: TRBV11-2
D: TRBD2
size: .
CDR3: CASSSGGGNEQFF
DNA: TGTGCCAGCAGCTCCGGGGGGGGGAATGAGCAGTTCTTC

J: TRBJ2-7
length: 15
V: TRBV5-1
D: .
size: .
CDR3: CASSLAWGDSYEQYF
DNA: TGCGCCAGCAGCTTGGCCTGGGGGGATTCCTACGAGCAGTACTTC

J: TRBJ2-3
length: 22
V: TRBV21-1
D: .
size: .
CDR3: CASSKFVYRTSGGGRGTDTQYF
DNA: TGTGCCAGCAGCAAATTTGTCTATCGGACTAGCGGGGGGGGACGGGGCACAGATACGCAGTATTTT

J: TRBJ1-4
length: 14
V: TRBV4-3
D: .
size: .
CDR3: CASSQVQGGEKLFF
DNA: TGCGCCAGCAGCCAAGTTCAGGGCGGTGAAAAACTGTTTTTT

J: TRBJ2-5
length: 17
V: TRBV4-1
D: TRBD1
size: .
CDR3: CASSQDPPGQGGETQYF
DNA: TGCGCCAGCAGCCAAGATCCTCCGGGACAGGGAGGGGAGACCCAGTACTTC

J: TRBJ1-2
length: 17
V: TRBV4-1
D: .
size: .
CDR3: CASSQDPSGSANYGHTF
DNA: TGCGCCAGCAGCCAAGACCCCTCAGGGTCAGCTAACTATGGCCACACCTTC

J: TRBJ1-3
length: 14
V: TRBV2
D: .
size: .
CDR3: CASSDTGTGNTIYF
DNA: TGTGCCAGCAGCGATACAGGGACTGGAAACACCATATATTTT

J: TRBJ2-2
length: 16
V: TRBV7-6
D: TRBD2
size: .
CDR3: CASSSRLAGGPGELFF
DNA: TGTGCCAGCAGCTCCAGACTAGCGGGAGGCCCCGGGGAGCTGTTTTTT

J: TRBJ2-7
length: 15
V: TRBV10-3
D: TRBD1
size: .
CDR3: CAISESQGARYEQYF
DNA: TGTGCCATCAGTGAGTCGCAGGGGGCTCGCTACGAGCAGTACTTC

J: TRBJ1-2
length: 13
V: TRBV19
D: .
size: .
CDR3: CASSIVQGYGYTF
DNA: TGTGCCAGTAGTATAGTGCAGGGTTATGGCTACACCTTC

J: TRBJ1-1
length: 15
V: TRBV4-1
D: TRBD1
size: .
CDR3: CASSQATGDGTEAFF
DNA: TGCGCCAGCAGCCAAGCGACAGGGGACGGCACTGAAGCTTTCTTT

J: TRBJ2-2
length: 16
V: TRBV5-6
D: .
size: .
CDR3: CASSRLGQLNTGELFF
DNA: TGTGCCAGCAGCCGACTTGGACAGCTTAACACCGGGGAGCTGTTTTTT

J: TRBJ2-7
length: 14
V: TRBV27
D: TRBD1
size: .
CDR3: CASSLSGTANEQYF
DNA: TGTGCCAGCAGTTTATCGGGGACAGCCAACGAGCAGTACTTC

J: TRBJ1-3
length: 12
V: TRBV6-6
D: .
size: .
CDR3: CASSYSGNTIYF
DNA: TGTGCCAGCAGTTACTCTGGAAACACCATATATTTT